The 28 T cell receptor beta chains listed next were all sequenced from one sample in a study of human T cells and chemical hapten exposure. TCRdb called the RACE reads again in MiXCR, with one record for every CDR3 protein. Among 65,000 to 90,000 distinct CDR3 sequences listed, more than 6.5% were seen once. Specified time point: patch test 2, 6 weeks after DPC sensitization. The treatment denotes: therapeutic diphenylcyclopropenone sensitization with weekly scalp DPC. This material consisted of whole blood, taken in connection with sensitization to the hapten diphenylcyclopropenone (DPC). These receptors were obtained from a woman in her thirties with alopecia areata. Some clones in this sample may be carry-over from other donors' samples.

This clonotype was counted ten times or more. This chain uses TRBV3-1 with TRBJ2-1; TRBD2 matches 13 bases. Germline trimming cut 4 bases from V and 9 bases from J; bases unmatched to any gene: 9. The germline CDR1 and CDR2 sequences are LGHDT and YNNKEL (reference sequence). The CDR3 has 16 residues. CDR3 nucleotide sequence: TGTGCCAGCAGCCTACTAGCGGGGGGGCCGGAGGGTGAGCAGTTCTTC. Residues: CASSLLAGGPEGEQFF.

This clonotype was seen at least ten times. CDR3 loop: CASSLGQVPEETQYF. The CDR3, as DNA: TGTGCCAGCAGCTTGGGCCAGGTACCTGAGGAGACCCAGTACTTC. This chain links TRBV11-2 with TRBJ2-5; D call uncertain. CDR3 size: 15 residues. V was shortened by 3 bases and J by 5 bases, with 16 bases between the two germline ends. CDR1 SGHAT and CDR2 FQNNGV come from the germline V gene.

This clonotype was recorded at least ten times. The J gene is TRBJ2-2, the V gene TRBV29-1; possible D gene TRBD1, 5 bases. The CDR3 spans 13 residues. Germline CDR1 reads SQVTM; CDR2 reads ANQGSEA. The V and J ends lost 5 bases and 7 bases respectively, with 14 bases between them. In DNA, the CDR3 is TGCAGCGTTCTATGGGGCGGTGGCGGGGAGCTGTTTTTT. Translating it yields CSVLWGGGGELFF.

This clonotype was recorded at least ten times. This sequence joins TRBV3-1 and TRBJ2-5; D is unresolved. CDR1 LGHDT and CDR2 YNNKEL come from the germline V gene (reference sequence). V gave up 0 bases and J gave up 1 base, with 3 bases separating them. The CDR3 is 13 residues long. The CDR3 loop is CASSQDFQETQYF. The CDR3 DNA sequence: TGTGCCAGCAGCCAAGATTTCCAAGAGACCCAGTACTTC.

There are many counts of this clonotype. The chain recombines TRBV3-1 with TRBJ1-1; D unclear. Per germline, CDR1 LGHDT and CDR2 YNNKEL (reference sequence). This CDR3 comprises 13 residues. Trimming cost V 4 bases and J 3 bases, with 9 bases left between them. The CDR3 DNA reads as TGTGCCAGCAGCCCGGGGAGGTACACTGAAGCTTTCTTT. Encoded protein: CASSPGRYTEAFF.

Ten or more counts support this clonotype. CDR3 sequence: CSAPDRDNEQFF. The CDR3 bases are TGCAGTGCACCGGACAGGGACAATGAGCAGTTCTTC. The rearrangement uses TRBV20-1 and TRBJ2-1, with 8 bases fitting TRBD1. The CDR3 covers 12 residues. CDR1 and CDR2 from the germline V gene are DFQATT and SNEGSKA (reference sequence). The V and J ends lost 6 bases and 5 bases, in that order; junction bases with no gene match: 3.

This clonotype was observed many times. This chain connects TRBV5-1 to TRBJ2-5, with D maybe TRBD1 (6 bases). V was trimmed by 0 bases and J by 2 bases, leaving 11 bases between them. This CDR3 is built from 15 residues. Germline loops: CDR1 SGHRS, CDR2 YFSETQ. CDR3 sequence: CASSLDTGSQETQYF. CDR3 in DNA: TGCGCCAGCAGCTTGGATACAGGGAGTCAAGAGACCCAGTACTTC.

The rearrangement links TRBV30 to TRBJ1-1, with no clear D. This CDR3 has 11 amino acids. Between the trimmed V and J ends, which lost 0 bases and 3 bases, there was a span of 2 bases. Per germline, CDR1 GTSNPN and CDR2 SVGIG (reference sequence). The CDR3 loop reads CAWSVDTEAFF. The CDR3 bases are TGTGCCTGGAGTGTCGACACTGAAGCTTTCTTT.

J is TRBJ1-5 and V is TRBV20-1; TRBD1 is a possible D gene (6 bases). V dropped 1 base and J dropped 5 bases, with 9 bases sitting between them. The germline CDR1 and CDR2 sequences are DFQATT and SNEGSKA (reference sequence). The CDR3 covers 13 residues. This chain's CDR3 is CSARGDIDQPQHF. The CDR3, as DNA: TGCAGTGCTAGAGGGGACATTGATCAGCCCCAGCATTTT.

At least ten counts were recorded for this clonotype. The V gene is TRBV12-3 or TRBV12-4, the J gene TRBJ2-3, with D perhaps TRBD1 (5 bases). CDR3 size: 14 residues. Deletions cut 6 bases from V and 0 bases from J, with 10 bases between. CDR3 nucleotides: TGTGCCAGCAGCCTGGGGCGGAGCACAGATACGCAGTATTTT. Residues: CASSLGRSTDTQYF.

This clonotype was seen a few times. The chain couples TRBV29-1 to TRBJ1-2; no definite D call. The CDR3 has 12 residues. Germline V gives CDR1 SQVTM, CDR2 ANQGSEA. V lost 4 bases and J lost 10, with 16 bases in between. The CDR3 here is CSVGREDGYYTF. In DNA, the CDR3 is TGCAGCGTTGGACGGGAGGACGGATACTACACCTTC.

This clonotype was seen repeatedly, ten times or more. The chain links TRBV20-1 to TRBJ2-7; D not certain. The germline V gene encodes CDR1 DFQATT and CDR2 SNEGSKA (reference sequence). The CDR3 length is 13 residues. Trimming shortened V by 1 base and J by 0 bases, and 7 bases separated the two germline ends. This CDR3 is CSARGPDSYEQYF. The CDR3 DNA reads as TGCAGTGCTAGAGGTCCGGACTCCTACGAGCAGTACTTC.

The chain has TRBV6-1 and TRBJ2-7, with 8 bases aligning to TRBD1. CDR1 MNHNS and CDR2 SASEGT come from the germline V gene. Losses at the gene ends were 3 bases for V and 0 bases for J; bases not matched to a gene: 4. The CDR3 is 15 residues long. In DNA, the CDR3 is TGTGCCAGCAGTGAGCGGACAGGGCGCTCCTACGAGCAGTACTTC. Encoded protein: CASSERTGRSYEQYF.

This chain connects TRBV7-9 to TRBJ2-7; perhaps TRBD1 as D (6 bases). This CDR3 is 18 amino acids long. Germline V gene lookup returns CDR1 SEHNR and CDR2 FQNEAQ (reference sequence). The germline V and J ends were trimmed by 4 bases and 7 bases, with 29 bases remaining between them. The DNA for the CDR3 is TGTGCCAGCAGCTCTGCGGTGGACAGTCCATTCGGCTTAAGGGAGCAGTACTTC. Translation gives CASSSAVDSPFGLREQYF.

This clonotype was counted at least ten times. The chain links TRBV11-1 to TRBJ2-3, with D possibly TRBD1 on 6 matching bases. The V end was cut by 7 bases, the J end by 1 base, with 12 bases between. Germline CDR1 SGHAT, CDR2 FQDESV (reference sequence). The CDR3 loop spans 14 amino acids. The CDR3 DNA reads as TGTGCCAGCACTTCGACAGGTCGCACAGATACGCAGTATTTT. It specifies CASTSTGRTDTQYF. The entire variable domain, with the rest obtained from reference TRBV11-1 and TRBJ2-3, is as follows: EAEVAQSPRYKITEKSQAVAFWCDPISGHATLYWYRQILGQGPELLVQFQDESVVDDSQLPKDRFSAERLKGVDSTLKIQPAELGDSAMYLCASTSTGRTDTQYFGPGTRLTVL.

This clonotype occurred once. This may arise from a read error, as a much more abundant clone is one base away. The chain joins TRBV7-8 to TRBJ1-1; D is perhaps TRBD1 (6 bases). Trimming removed 5 bases at V and 5 bases at J, with 30 bases between. CDR3 length equals 19 residues. Germline lookup yields CDR1 SGHVS and CDR2 FQNEAQ. CDR3 residues: CASSLLHFKPGHKKTEAFF. The CDR3 DNA sequence: TGTGCCAGCAGCCTACTACACTTCAAACCGGGACATAAGAAAACTGAAGCTTTCTTT. Using reference TRBV7-8 and TRBJ1-1 for the parts outside the CDR3, the full variable domain is GAGVSQSPRYKVAKRGQDVALRCDPISGHVSLFWYQQALGQGPEFLTYFQNEAQLDKSGLPSDRFFAERPEGSVSTLKIQRTQQEDSAVYLCASSLLHFKPGHKKTEAFFGQGTRLTVV.

This clonotype was counted at least ten times. The V gene is TRBV3-1, the J gene TRBJ2-5; 9 nucleotides line up with TRBD1. CDR3 length: 17 amino acids. The V segment lost 5 bases and the J segment 5 bases; nucleotides outside the gene matches: 15. The germline V gene encodes CDR1 LGHDT and CDR2 YNNKEL (reference sequence). The CDR3 spells CASSEKPAGTGPETQYF. CDR3 sequence (DNA): TGTGCCAGCAGCGAAAAGCCAGCCGGGACAGGGCCCGAGACCCAGTACTTC.

V and J are TRBV27 and TRBJ1-4; 9 bases are shared with TRBD1. This CDR3 is 16 amino acids long. Germline CDR1 is MNHEY and CDR2 is SMNVEV (reference sequence). With 3 bases clipped from V and 1 base from J, the junction kept 3 bases outside the gene matches. The CDR3 coding sequence is TGTGCCAGCAGTTTCGGGACAGGGCGAACTAATGAAAAACTGTTTTTT. The encoded protein is CASSFGTGRTNEKLFF.

There are a few counts of this clonotype. The rearrangement joins TRBV12-3 or TRBV12-4 to TRBJ2-3, with 8 bases matching TRBD2. This CDR3 region has 17 residues. The junction had 5 bases not matched to a gene; V was cut back by 0 bases and J by 0 bases. CDR3 residues: CASSLALLAGSTDTQYF. The CDR3 region has the DNA TGTGCCAGCAGTTTAGCGCTGTTAGCGGGGAGCACAGATACGCAGTATTTT.

The table lists this clonotype with many counts. The V call is TRBV6-6, the J call TRBJ1-5, with D hard to call. Trimming cost V 5 bases and J 5 bases, with 10 bases left between them. The CDR3 extends over 13 amino acids. Germline CDR1 reads MNHNY; CDR2 reads SVGAGI (reference sequence). For the CDR3, the DNA is TGTGCCAGCAGTCCCGACGGCTATCAGCCCCAGCATTTT. This sequence encodes CASSPDGYQPQHF.

This clonotype was picked up many times. The rearrangement uses TRBV30 and TRBJ2-6; D might be TRBD1 (6 bases). V lost 5 bases and J lost 4, with 12 bases in between. The CDR3 has 14 residues. Germline values: CDR1 GTSNPN, CDR2 SVGIG (reference sequence). The CDR3 DNA reads as TGTGCCTGGGCCCCAGGGGCCGGGGCCAACGTCCTGACTTTC. This sequence encodes CAWAPGAGANVLTF.

Note on this clonotype: Likely a read error: the CDR3 ends without its conserved phenylalanine or tryptophan. The DNA is omitted, as the CDR3 cannot be located on it reliably, and the CDR3 follows TCRdb's listing. CDR3 region: CASSYSKGPTRL. This chain joins TRBV6-2 or TRBV6-3 and TRBJ1-1. CDR1 is MNHEY and CDR2 is SVGEGT in the germline V gene. The CDR3 is made up of 12 amino acids, end residues included.

This clonotype was seen many times. The chain carries TRBV29-1 and TRBJ1-1; TRBD1 matches 8 bases. The CDR3 is 11 amino acids. V shed 7 bases and J 4 bases; nucleotides not matched to a gene: 2. Looked up from germline, CDR1 is SQVTM and CDR2 is ANQGSEA. CDR3 bases: TGCAGCGGGACAGGGAGCACTGAAGCTTTCTTT. Translating gives CSGTGSTEAFF.

Ten or more counts support this clonotype. The chain carries TRBV29-1 and TRBJ2-7, with D maybe TRBD1 (6 bases). V was clipped by 2 bases and J by 3 bases, with 17 bases between them. Looked up from germline, CDR1 is SQVTM and CDR2 is ANQGSEA. The CDR3 consists of 15 residues. The CDR3, as DNA: TGCAGCGTTGAAACACCCGACAGGTCCAACTACGAGCAGTACTTC. The encoded protein is CSVETPDRSNYEQYF.

Concerning this clonotype: Just one base apart from a much larger clone, this may be a read error. The CDR3 end shows no conserved phenylalanine or tryptophan, and so a read error is likely. The chain links TRBV12-3 or TRBV12-4 to TRBJ1-5; 9 bases agree with TRBD1. J gave up 2 bases and V 3 bases, and 17 bases lay outside the gene matches. CDR3 length: 20 amino acids. CDR3 in amino acids: CASSFNEPLGTGWGNQPQHL. In DNA, the CDR3 is TGTGCCAGCAGTTTTAACGAGCCCCTCGGGACAGGGTGGGGCAATCAGCCCCAGCATTTA.

This clonotype was detected ten times or more. V usage is TRBV30 and J usage is TRBJ2-7; no firm D call. CDR3 length equals 11 residues. Germline V gives CDR1 GTSNPN, CDR2 SVGIG (reference sequence). V lost 5 bases and J lost 2, with 7 bases in between. The CDR3 DNA reads TGTGCCTGGGGGCAGCCCTACGAGCAGTACTTC. Encoded protein: CAWGQPYEQYF.

This chain joins TRBV21-1 and TRBJ2-7; no check of the table's D call, TRBD1, against the DNA was made. TRBV21-1 is termed a pseudogene. This CDR3 region has 16 residues. CDR3 coding DNA: TGTGCCAGCAGCAAAACTGTCTGGGACAGGATATACGAGCAGTACTTC. It encodes CASSKTVWDRIYEQYF.

This clonotype has ten or more counts. The junction differs from germline at one of its ends, possibly a read error. The chain recombines TRBV5-4 with TRBJ1-6; 7 bases are a match to TRBD1. CDR1 SGHNT and CDR2 YYREEE come from the germline V gene (reference sequence). This CDR3 region has 14 residues. Here the CDR3 DNA reads TGTGCCAGCAGTTTGGACAGGTCTAATTCACCCCTCCACTTT. Its translation is CASSLDRSNSPLHF.